The clone carrying this T cell receptor beta chain was seen just once. The record originates from a study of blood T cell repertoires in COVID-19. At the level of the study: PBMCs, B-cell-depleted T cells, or T cells provided the cDNA or gDNA that made up the material.

V was pared by 2 bases and J by 0 bases, with 8 bases between. Germline V gene data show CDR1 as SGHDT and CDR2 as YYEEEE. CDR3 length equals 15 residues. Profiled with immunoSEQ multiplex PCR; TCRdb holds only in-frame clones, not every one. The sample contains roughly 250,000 clones, roughly 87% of which appear only once. This chain links TRBV5-6 with TRBJ1-4, with D possibly matching TRBD1 (6 bases). The sequenced sample consisted of PBMCs or T cells enriched from blood (not recorded which). This clonotype was obtained from a woman between 25 and 40 years old with acute COVID-19. This CDR3 is CASSFYRATNEKLFF. The CDR3 DNA follows: TGTGCCAGCAGCTTTTACAGGGCAACTAATGAAAAACTGTTTTTT.